The 31 T cell receptor beta chains reported below all come from one sample, sequenced in a study of blood T cell repertoires in COVID-19. The protocol was immunoSEQ multiplex PCR, while the TCRdb copy is restricted to in-frame clones and leaves out a portion. This sample has 25,000 to 35,000 clones; roughly nine tenths occur once, and the top ten carry approximately 2.5%. Material for sequencing was peripheral blood. The receptors were gathered from a man aged 45-65 years with active COVID-19.

The chain links TRBV18 to TRBJ2-2; tentative D call: TRBD1 (6 bases). The CDR3 is made up of 14 amino acids. V dropped 3 bases and J dropped 4 bases, with 9 bases sitting between them. The V gene's germline CDR1 is KGHSH and CDR2 LQKENI. CDR3 residues: CASSPAGATGELFF. In DNA form, the CDR3 reads TGTGCCAGCTCACCGGCAGGGGCCACCGGGGAGCTGTTTTTT.

This sequence joins TRBV6-5 and TRBJ1-3, with D possibly matching TRBD1 (6 bases). V shed 5 bases and J shed 8 bases, with 13 bases lying between them. This CDR3 has 13 amino acids. Germline-derived CDR1 and CDR2 are MNHEY and SVGAGI. The CDR3, as DNA: TGTGCCAGCAGTAAACAGGGTGTGGACACCATATATTTT. The encoded protein is CASSKQGVDTIYF.

This chain connects TRBV24-1 to TRBJ1-2, with a tentative D call TRBD1 (5 bases). The CDR3 length is 13 residues. CDR1 KGHDR and CDR2 SFDVKD come from the germline V gene. The V gene lost 8 bases and the J gene lost 8 bases, with 17 bases spanning the gap. Here the CDR3 DNA reads TGTGCCACCAAGCGACAGTCCAGAATGGGCTACACCTTC. This codes for CATKRQSRMGYTF.

The J gene is TRBJ2-1, the V gene TRBV20-1; TRBD1 might be the D (5 bases). Per germline, CDR1 DFQATT and CDR2 SNEGSKA (reference sequence). The CDR3 is 10 amino acids. V shed 6 bases and J shed 7 bases, with 7 bases lying between them. CDR3 sequence reads: CSAKGNEQFF. CDR3 DNA: TGCAGTGCGAAGGGGAATGAGCAGTTCTTC.

The rearrangement joins TRBV5-1 to TRBJ1-6; D gene ambiguous. Germline CDR1 SGHRS, CDR2 YFSETQ. Trimming left V 4 bases short and J 0 bases short, with 11 bases between. The CDR3 totals 16 residues. Written as DNA, the CDR3 is TGCGCCAGCAGCCGAGACGGGAGCTCCTATAATTCACCCCTCCACTTT. Translation: CASSRDGSSYNSPLHF.

This clone was recorded only once. The genes are TRBV28 and TRBJ2-7; 8 bases are shared with TRBD1. This CDR3 has 13 residues. Looked up from germline, CDR1 is MDHEN and CDR2 is SYDVKM. V lost 7 bases and J lost 2; bases outside the gene matches: 4. This CDR3 reads CASKTGATYEQYF. CDR3 sequence (DNA): TGTGCCAGCAAGACAGGGGCAACCTACGAGCAGTACTTC.

This rearrangement joins TRBV7-9 to TRBJ2-3; TRBD2 agrees at 7 bases. Losses at the gene ends were 6 bases for V and 6 bases for J; bases not matched to a gene: 3. This CDR3 contains 12 residues. Germline-derived CDR1 and CDR2 are SEHNR and FQNEAQ (reference sequence). CDR3 in amino acids: CASRPSGDTQYF. The CDR3 region has the DNA TGTGCCAGCAGGCCTAGCGGCGATACGCAGTATTTT.

The gene calls are TRBV11-2 and TRBJ1-1, with a weak D call TRBD1 (6 bases). V lost 3 bases, J lost 4 bases, and 6 bases lay in between. CDR1 and CDR2 (germline): SGHAT, FQNNGV. The CDR3 totals 12 residues. CDR3 sequence (DNA): TGTGCCAGCAGCTTCAGGGGCACTGAAGCTTTCTTT. It is translated as CASSFRGTEAFF.

The chain couples TRBV5-1 to TRBJ2-7; TRBD1 agrees at 9 bases. CDR1 is SGHRS, CDR2 YFSETQ, per germline. V was clipped by 3 bases and J by 1 base; unmatched bases: 8. CDR3 size: 16 residues. The CDR3 nucleotides read TGCGCCAGCAGCTCCCCGGACAGGGGCAGTTCCTACGAGCAGTACTTC. As protein: CASSSPDRGSSYEQYF.

V gene TRBV10-1 combines with J gene TRBJ1-1; 7 bases agree with TRBD1. V gave up 0 bases and J gave up 5 bases; unmatched junction bases: 9. CDR3 size: 16 residues. Germline CDR1 is WNHNN and CDR2 is SYGVQD (reference sequence). In nucleotides, the CDR3 is TGCGCCAGCAGTGAGTCCGTTGAAGGGGGCGGAACTGAAGCTTTCTTT. It is translated as CASSESVEGGGTEAFF.

The rearrangement joins TRBV6-5 to TRBJ2-1, with D possibly TRBD2 on 5 matching bases. The CDR3 runs 10 residues. V was cut by 11 bases and J by 7 bases, with 9 bases left in between. Germline loops: CDR1 MNHEY, CDR2 SVGAGI. The CDR3 here is CAPRGNEQFF. The CDR3 DNA follows: TGTGCCCCCCGGGGTAATGAGCAGTTCTTC.

The chain carries TRBV2 and TRBJ2-6; 10 bases are shared with TRBD1. Germline CDR1 is SNHLY and CDR2 is FYNNEI. This CDR3 has 16 amino acids. V shed 8 bases, J shed 4 bases, and the junction held 8 bases outside the gene matches. CDR3 nucleotides: TGTGCCAGCTCCCGACAGGGGGCTACGGGGGCCAACGTCCTGACTTTC. Protein product: CASSRQGATGANVLTF.

This chain joins TRBV7-6 and TRBJ1-6, with D possibly TRBD1 on 5 matching bases. Looked up from germline, CDR1 is SGHVS and CDR2 is FNYEAQ. This CDR3 has 15 residues. Trimming removed 3 bases at V and 6 bases at J, with 12 bases between. CDR3 nucleotides: TGTGCCAGCAGCTTGGGGCAGTCGGGTAATTCACCCCTCCACTTT. Its protein is CASSLGQSGNSPLHF.

The chain couples TRBV3-1 (or the pseudogene TRBV3-2) to TRBJ2-5; TRBD2 might be the D (7 bases). The CDR3 covers 17 residues. Germline CDR1 and CDR2: LGHDT and YNNKEL (reference sequence). The V end was cut by 4 bases, the J end by 1 base, with 19 bases between. This CDR3 is CASSLSERAGAQETQYF. In DNA, the CDR3 is TGTGCCAGCAGCCTATCCGAGAGGGCGGGGGCCCAAGAGACCCAGTACTTC.

The rearrangement links TRBV14 to TRBJ2-7; 8 bases match TRBD1. J was trimmed by 4 bases and V by 3 bases; bases with no gene match: 8. The V gene's germline CDR1 is SGHDN and CDR2 FVKESK. The CDR3 consists of 15 residues. The CDR3 DNA is TGTGCCAGCAGCCACTACCCGACAGGGGAGTACGAGCAGTACTTC. It specifies CASSHYPTGEYEQYF.

This sequence joins TRBV7-2 and TRBJ2-5; D is possibly TRBD2 (6 bases). Germline V CDR1 and CDR2: SGHTA, FQGNSA. This CDR3 has 15 amino acids. Trimming left V 4 bases short and J 5 bases short, with 17 bases between. The CDR3 DNA follows: TGTGCCAGCAGCTCCCTTGGGGGGAGCGGGGAGACCCAGTACTTC. Translated, it gives CASSSLGGSGETQYF.

The V and J genes are TRBV19 and TRBJ1-4; 7 nucleotides line up with TRBD1. Per the germline V gene, CDR1 is LNHDA and CDR2 is SQIVND (reference sequence). Trimming at V came to 7 bases and at J to 6 bases, leaving 11 bases not matched to a gene. The CDR3 extends over 15 amino acids. CDR3 residues: CASTSGGGWDEKLFF. The DNA of the CDR3 is TGTGCCAGTACCTCAGGGGGAGGATGGGATGAAAAACTGTTTTTT.

The V call is TRBV24-1, the J call TRBJ2-1; 9 nucleotides line up with TRBD1. The CDR3 is 15 residues long. The germline V gene has CDR1 KGHDR and CDR2 SFDVKD. V gave up 4 bases and J gave up 5 bases; unmatched junction bases: 5. CDR3 protein: CATSEPGQGDNEQFF. DNA for the CDR3: TGTGCCACCAGTGAACCGGGACAGGGAGACAATGAGCAGTTCTTC.

The rearrangement joins TRBV5-1 to TRBJ1-5, with TRBD1 identical over 10 bases. The CDR3 consists of 15 residues. V lost 4 bases and J lost 2; bases outside the gene matches: 3. Germline V gene sequence: CDR1 SGHRS, CDR2 YFSETQ. CDR3 region: CASSPTGGGNQPQHF. In DNA form, the CDR3 reads TGCGCCAGCAGCCCGACAGGGGGCGGCAATCAGCCCCAGCATTTT.

This clone is large (0.1 to 1%) in the sample. This chain links TRBV7-9 with TRBJ2-7, with TRBD1 identical over 9 bases. This CDR3 region has 16 residues. Germline trimming cut 7 bases from V and 0 bases from J; bases unmatched to any gene: 10. From germline, CDR1 is SEHNR and CDR2 FQNEAQ (reference sequence). Written as DNA, the CDR3 is TGTGCCAGCACCACAGGTGGGGACAGGGCCTCCTACGAGCAGTACTTC. Amino acids: CASTTGGDRASYEQYF.

The chain recombines TRBV5-4 with TRBJ2-7, with D maybe TRBD1 (6 bases). The germline V gene encodes CDR1 SGHNT and CDR2 YYREEE (reference sequence). V was pared by 0 bases and J by 2 bases, with 9 bases between. The CDR3 contains 14 residues. The CDR3 loop is CASSLGAGAYEQYF. CDR3 nucleotides: TGTGCCAGCAGCTTGGGTGCAGGGGCCTACGAGCAGTACTTC.

This chain uses TRBV7-8 with TRBJ2-1, with a weak D call TRBD2 (6 bases). Trimming took off 5 bases at V and 4 bases at J, with 18 bases between the two ends. The germline V gene has CDR1 SGHVS and CDR2 FQNEAQ. The CDR3 is made up of 16 amino acids. DNA for the CDR3: TGTGCCAGCAGCACTATAGCGGAGCCGGGTTACAATGAGCAGTTCTTC. The encoded protein is CASSTIAEPGYNEQFF. Drawing the rest from reference TRBV7-8 and TRBJ2-1, the complete variable domain is GAGVSQSPRYKVAKRGQDVALRCDPISGHVSLFWYQQALGQGPEFLTYFQNEAQLDKSGLPSDRFFAERPEGSVSTLKIQRTQQEDSAVYLCASSTIAEPGYNEQFFGPGTRLTVL.

The CDR3 sequence is CASSYAGLAVYEQYF. In DNA, the CDR3 is TGTGCCAGCAGTTACGCCGGACTAGCCGTTTACGAGCAGTACTTC. The chain has TRBV6-6 and TRBJ2-7; 8 bases map to TRBD2. Germline trimming cut 2 bases from V and 4 bases from J; bases unmatched to any gene: 7. CDR3 length: 15 residues. In germline, CDR1 is MNHNY, CDR2 SVGAGI (reference sequence).

The chain employs TRBV5-1 and TRBJ2-7, with D possibly being TRBD1 (5 bases). This CDR3 has 17 amino acids. V lost 2 bases and J lost 5, with 23 bases in between. Germline loops: CDR1 SGHRS, CDR2 YFSETQ. This chain's CDR3 is CASSFSVGLAGPHEQYF. CDR3 DNA sequence: TGCGCCAGCAGCTTTTCGGTCGGTCTGGCAGGGCCCCACGAGCAGTACTTC.

This clone occurred once. The rearrangement joins TRBV12-3 or TRBV12-4 to TRBJ2-1; perhaps TRBD2 as D (5 bases). The CDR3 runs 13 residues. Trimming took 1 base from V and 8 from J, leaving 9 bases between them. Here the CDR3 reads CASSLGSEDEQFF. The CDR3 nucleotides read TGTGCCAGCAGTTTAGGTAGCGAGGATGAGCAGTTCTTC.

The V call is TRBV27, the J call TRBJ2-3; D unresolved. The germline gives CDR1 MNHEY, CDR2 SMNVEV (reference sequence). CDR3 length: 14 amino acids. V was trimmed by 10 bases and J by 2 bases, leaving 16 bases between them. Written as DNA, the CDR3 is TGTGCCACCGGTCCCTTCAAAAACACAGATACGCAGTATTTT. This codes for CATGPFKNTDTQYF.

The chain couples TRBV28 to TRBJ1-5; TRBD1 is a possible D gene (6 bases). The CDR3 has 15 residues. The V and J ends lost 6 bases and 7 bases respectively, with 19 bases between them. The germline V gene encodes CDR1 MDHEN and CDR2 SYDVKM. The DNA of the CDR3 is TGTGCCAGCAGCCCTCGGATCAGAGGGGGACAGCCCCAGCATTTT. Protein product: CASSPRIRGGQPQHF.

The chain combines TRBV5-8 with TRBJ2-7, with 8 bases fitting TRBD2. With 6 bases clipped from V and 0 bases from J, the junction kept 8 bases outside the gene matches. This CDR3 has 15 amino acids. Germline values: CDR1 SGHTS, CDR2 YDEGEE. The CDR3, as DNA: TGTGCCAGCACGATAAGCGGGGGACTCTCCTACGAGCAGTACTTC. Residues: CASTISGGLSYEQYF.

CDR3 nucleotides: TGTGCCAGCAGTGGTCAGCGGGCTTTCTTT. Its protein product is CASSGQRAFF. The V and J genes are TRBV28 and TRBJ1-1; unclear D gene. The CDR3 covers 10 residues. The V end lost 5 bases, the J end lost 11 bases, and 9 bases lay between the germline ends. CDR1 and CDR2 (germline): MDHEN, SYDVKM.

This clone has just one count. The rearrangement uses TRBV27 and TRBJ1-6, with D possibly matching TRBD1 (6 bases). Germline assignment: CDR1 MNHEY and CDR2 SMNVEV (reference sequence). V lost 2 bases, J lost 2 bases, and 13 bases lay in between. The CDR3 spans 17 residues. The CDR3 sequence is CASSLVRRTAYNSPLHF. Here the CDR3 DNA reads TGTGCCAGCAGTTTAGTGAGAAGGACAGCCTATAATTCACCCCTCCACTTT.

The CDR3 DNA sequence: TGTGCCAGCAGTTACTCGAGTCTCTCCGGTACCGGGGAGCTGTTTTTT. This gives the protein CASSYSSLSGTGELFF. This sequence joins TRBV6-5 and TRBJ2-2; D is unresolved. Trimming removed 0 bases at V and 5 bases at J, with 13 bases between. The CDR3 has 16 amino acids. The germline gives CDR1 MNHEY, CDR2 SVGAGI.